The source of this T cell receptor (beta chain) is a study of monozygotic twins with inflammatory bowel disease. Study-level results: No detectable difference in repertoire similarity separated concordant from discordant twins, possibly as a result of limited power.

A remark on this clonotype: Its antigen is not known.

After re-calling the 5' RACE reads, TCRdb lists one entry per CDR3 protein, DNA absent. This sample contains 300,000 to 450,000 distinct CDR3 sequences. This sequence was found in a human donor with ulcerative colitis or Crohn's disease, or a healthy co-twin of an affected twin (not recorded which). Input material: blood.

The CDR3 protein is CASSYGGNQPQHF. The chain recombines TRBV6-2 or TRBV6-3 with TRBJ1-5; the D call of TRBD1 rests on TCRdb alone, since no DNA is present to check it. Germline lookup yields CDR1 MNHEY and CDR2 SVGEGT. CDR3 length equals 13 residues.